Listed below are T cell receptor beta chains from one sample, sequenced in a study of vaccination effects on CD4 cells after COVID-19. Antigens for these TCRs are unknown. This table comes from immunoSEQ multiplex PCR, and its TCRdb copy is limited to in-frame clones, with some not included. The repertoire has approximately 25,000 clones, 83% of them found once; the top ten carry more than 1.4%. Material: CD4+ T cells from PBMCs cultured with HCoV-NL63 spike peptides, obtained after COVID-19 vaccination. The receptor source for this set is a human donor who received a COVID-19 vaccine. Some clones in this sample may be carry-over from other donors' samples. The CDR3 runs from the conserved cysteine through the conserved F or W. The D gene is left open where the match is weak. Not all rows give a size; the values are once, few, many and, for expanded clones, a class.

>TRBJ1-2|NA|NA|TRBV19
TGTGCCAGTAGTATAGTGGCAGCTAACTATGGCTACACCTTC
CASSIVAANYGYTF
>TRBJ1-4|NA|NA|TRBV28
TGTGCCAGCAGTTCCCTCCAGCCCCGTAATGAAAAACTGTTTTTT
CASSSLQPRNEKLFF
>TRBJ2-3|NA|TRBD1|TRBV5-1
TGCGCCAGCAGCAAACCGACAGGGTACACAGATACGCAGTATTTT
CASSKPTGYTDTQYF
>TRBJ2-1|NA|TRBD2|TRBV10-1
TGCGCCAGCAGCTTCAGCGGGGGAGGTAACAATGAGCAGTTCTTC
CASSFSGGGNNEQFF
>TRBJ1-1|NA|NA|TRBV20-1
TGCAGTGCAGAAGGAGGGACAGCTTTCTTT
CSAEGGTAFF
>TRBJ2-5|NA|TRBD2|TRBV11-2
TGTGCCAGCAGCCCTAGCGGGGGGGAAGAGACCCAGTACTTC
CASSPSGGEETQYF
>TRBJ2-1|NA|TRBD2|TRBV28
TGTGCCAGCGCCCCCAGCGGGAGGGCCAGCAATGAGCAGTTCTTC
CASAPSGRASNEQFF
>TRBJ1-1|NA|NA|TRBV4-1
TGCGCCAGCAGCCAAACGTCCGTCCCTGAAGCTTTCTTT
CASSQTSVPEAFF
>TRBJ2-3|NA|NA|TRBV10-3
TGTGCCATCAGTGAGCAGATTCTCGGCACAGATACGCAGTATTTT
CAISEQILGTDTQYF
>TRBJ2-5|NA|TRBD1|TRBV5-6
TGTGCCAGCGGCACACGGACAGGGGGCAAGGAGACCCAGTACTTC
CASGTRTGGKETQYF
>TRBJ1-6|NA|NA|TRBV4-1
TGCGCCAGCAGCCAAGAAGCAGGGAGCTCCTATAATTCACCCCTCCACTTT
CASSQEAGSSYNSPLHF
>TRBJ1-2|NA|NA|TRBV6-5
TGTGCCAGCAGTTACTCTCGTCCAGGGACGGTCTATGGCTACACCTTC
CASSYSRPGTVYGYTF
>TRBJ1-2|NA|NA|TRBV24-1
TGTGCCACCAGTGATGGTTACAACTATGGCTACACCTTC
CATSDGYNYGYTF
>TRBJ1-2|NA|NA|TRBV12-3/TRBV12-4
TGTGCCAGCAGCCTAACTGGGGCTGGGGGCTACACCTTC
CASSLTGAGGYTF
>TRBJ1-2|once|NA|TRBV7-2
TGTGCCAGCACCCCTCCCCCCACACGGGACTATGGCTACACCTTC
CASTPPPTRDYGYTF
>TRBJ2-3|NA|NA|TRBV7-9
TGTGCCAGCAGCTTAGGGTACGCCACAGATACGCAGTATTTT
CASSLGYATDTQYF
>TRBJ1-4|NA|NA|TRBV7-2
TGTGCCAGCAGTCCCACACCAGACAGAAATGAAAAACTGTTTTTT
CASSPTPDRNEKLFF
>TRBJ2-2|NA|TRBD2|TRBV5-1
TGCGCCAGCAGCAATCCTAGCGGGGGGACCGGGGAGCTGTTTTTT
CASSNPSGGTGELFF
>TRBJ1-1|NA|TRBD1|TRBV5-1
TGCGCCAGCAGCTTGGCCGGGACAGGGGCTGAAGCTTTCTTT
CASSLAGTGAEAFF
>TRBJ1-1|NA|TRBD1|TRBV30
TGTGCCTGGAGTTCCGGGGGGACAGGGAAGGTTACTGAAGCTTTCTTT
CAWSSGGTGKVTEAFF
>TRBJ1-1|NA|TRBD1|TRBV7-8
TGTGCCAGCAGCTCCTTGGGACAGGTCCTAGTTGAAGCTTTCTTT
CASSSLGQVLVEAFF
>TRBJ2-6|NA|NA|TRBV4-2
TGTGCCAGCAGCCAAGACGCGGTGGGGCTCTCTGGGGCCAACGTCCTGACTTTC
CASSQDAVGLSGANVLTF
>TRBJ2-5|NA|NA|TRBV4-1
TGCGCCAGCAGCCAGCTAACAGGGTTTCAGGAGACCCAGTACTTC
CASSQLTGFQETQYF
>TRBJ2-2|NA|NA|TRBV30
TGTGCCTGGAGTTTTGGCAGGGGGAACACCGGGGAGCTGTTTTTT
CAWSFGRGNTGELFF